The 30 T cell receptor beta chains below come from one sample, sequenced in a study of T cell responses to AZD1222 COVID-19 vaccine. TCRdb keeps only in-frame clones here, not all; method: immunoSEQ multiplex PCR. The sample lists 120,000 to 150,000 clones, approximately 88% occurring once. The sample here was peripheral blood, taken on day 0 of AZD1222 vaccination. These receptors were taken from an adult in good health.

The chain uses TRBV6-4 and TRBJ1-6; a weak D match, TRBD1 (6 bases). Germline loops: CDR1 MRHNA, CDR2 SNTAGT. This CDR3 comprises 13 residues. Trimming left V 4 bases short and J 9 bases short, with 10 bases between. CDR3 sequence (DNA): TGTGCCAGCAGTGGGACAGAGGGTTCACCCCTCCACTTT. Protein sequence: CASSGTEGSPLHF.

The CDR3 spells CASSTGTWGYTF. CDR3 bases: TGTGCCAGTAGTACCGGGACGTGGGGCTACACCTTC. The chain recombines TRBV19 with TRBJ1-2, with TRBD1 as a possible D gene (5 bases). The CDR3 runs 12 residues. The germline CDR1 and CDR2 sequences are LNHDA and SQIVND (reference sequence). The V gene lost 4 bases and the J gene lost 8 bases, with 11 bases spanning the gap.

This chain uses TRBV18 with TRBJ2-5; 7 bases are shared with TRBD1. Trimming at V came to 3 bases and at J to 5 bases, leaving 3 bases not matched to a gene. CDR3 length: 13 amino acids. CDR1 and CDR2 from the germline V gene are KGHSH and LQKENI. The CDR3 region is CASSPGTAETQYF. In nucleotides, the CDR3 is TGTGCCAGCTCACCCGGGACAGCGGAGACCCAGTACTTC.

The chain links TRBV6-5 to TRBJ1-3; D call uncertain. V lost 2 bases and J 0 bases, leaving 8 bases between the germline ends. The CDR3 contains 15 residues. CDR1 MNHEY and CDR2 SVGAGI come from the germline V gene. Here the CDR3 DNA reads TGTGCCAGCAGTTACGGAGTGAGCTCTGGAAACACCATATATTTT. Its protein is CASSYGVSSGNTIYF.

The CDR3 protein is CASSSPGTFSYEQYF. DNA for the CDR3: TGTGCCAGCAGTTCCCCCGGGACCTTCTCCTACGAGCAGTACTTC. V gene TRBV6-5 combines with J gene TRBJ2-7, with D possibly being TRBD1 or TRBD2 (5 bases each). V lost 4 bases and J lost 0, with 13 bases in between. This CDR3 spans 15 amino acids. CDR1 MNHEY and CDR2 SVGAGI come from the germline V gene.

This clone was recorded a few times. The chain joins TRBV15 to TRBJ2-2; 8 bases align to TRBD1. This CDR3 is 14 amino acids long. CDR1 is LNHNV, CDR2 YYDKDF, per germline (reference sequence). The V gene end was trimmed by 3 bases and the J gene end by 5 bases; junction bases not matched to a gene: 2. Here the CDR3 DNA reads TGTGCCACCAGCAGGGACAGGGAGACCGGGGAGCTGTTTTTT. Translation gives CATSRDRETGELFF.

This clone appeared a single time. The chain carries TRBV6-6 and TRBJ2-5; 9 bases fit TRBD2. The germline V gene has CDR1 MNHNY and CDR2 SVGAGI (reference sequence). V gave up 5 bases and J gave up 5 bases; unmatched junction bases: 6. The CDR3 sequence is 14 residues long. The CDR3 is CASSRGLAGETQYF. The CDR3 nucleotides read TGTGCCAGCAGTAGGGGACTAGCTGGGGAGACCCAGTACTTC.

The chain uses TRBV9 and TRBJ1-2, with D unresolved. This CDR3 spans 14 amino acids. The ends were cut back, 4 bases at V and 2 bases at J, with 12 bases in the middle. The germline V gene encodes CDR1 SGDLS and CDR2 YYNGEE. CDR3 in amino acids: CASSFSPTNYGYTF. CDR3 DNA: TGTGCCAGCAGCTTCAGTCCCACAAACTATGGCTACACCTTC.

The chain employs TRBV27 and TRBJ2-7; TRBD2 aligns across 10 bases. The CDR3 totals 15 residues. With 6 bases clipped from V and 0 bases from J, the junction kept 5 bases outside the gene matches. CDR1 and CDR2 (germline): MNHEY, SMNVEV (reference sequence). CDR3 protein: CASSDLAGASYEQYF. For the CDR3, the DNA is TGTGCCAGCAGCGACCTAGCGGGGGCCTCCTACGAGCAGTACTTC.

V usage is TRBV5-1 and J usage is TRBJ2-5; no clear D. The length of the CDR3 is 15 residues. CDR1 SGHRS and CDR2 YFSETQ come from the germline V gene. Trimming stripped 0 bases from V and 0 bases from J, with 9 bases between. The CDR3 reads CASSLATPYQETQYF. For the CDR3, the DNA is TGCGCCAGCAGCTTGGCAACGCCGTACCAAGAGACCCAGTACTTC.

This clone was seen once. The genes are TRBV5-1 and TRBJ1-6; 7 bases fit TRBD1. V was pared by 3 bases and J by 6 bases, with 9 bases of the junction left unmatched. There are 16 residues in the CDR3. Germline V gene data show CDR1 as SGHRS and CDR2 as YFSETQ. CDR3 sequence: CASSSQGSPPNSPLHF. CDR3 bases: TGCGCCAGCAGCTCACAGGGGAGTCCGCCTAATTCACCCCTCCACTTT.

This chain connects TRBV29-1 to TRBJ1-2; a weak D match, TRBD1 (5 bases). The germline V gene encodes CDR1 SQVTM and CDR2 ANQGSEA. Deletions cut 2 bases from V and 1 base from J, with 17 bases between. The CDR3 consists of 16 residues. The CDR3 coding sequence is TGCAGCGTTGAACCGCCCCCAGGGACCAATAACTATGGCTACACCTTC. Translated: CSVEPPPGTNNYGYTF. The whole variable domain, filled in from reference TRBV29-1 and TRBJ1-2, reads SAVISQKPSRDICQRGTSLTIQCQVDSQVTMMFWYRQQPGQSLTLIATANQGSEATYESGFVIDKFPISRPNLTFSTLTVSNMSPEDSSIYLCSVEPPPGTNNYGYTFGSGTRLTVV.

The J gene is TRBJ1-5, the V gene TRBV5-1; D remains unclear. Germline values: CDR1 SGHRS, CDR2 YFSETQ. The CDR3 runs 14 residues. V was pared by 0 bases and J by 0 bases, with 4 bases between. The CDR3: CASSLAPSNQPQHF. CDR3 DNA sequence: TGCGCCAGCAGCTTGGCTCCTAGCAATCAGCCCCAGCATTTT.

The chain employs TRBV5-1 and TRBJ1-1; 9 nucleotides line up with TRBD1. V shed 4 bases and J 7 bases; nucleotides not matched to a gene: 8. Germline assignment: CDR1 SGHRS and CDR2 YFSETQ. The CDR3 is made up of 14 amino acids. CDR3 sequence: CASSLGQGFIEAFF. The CDR3 coding sequence is TGCGCCAGCAGCCTGGGACAGGGCTTCATTGAAGCTTTCTTT. The variable domain in full, completed from reference TRBV5-1 and TRBJ1-1, reads KAGVTQTPRYLIKTRGQQVTLSCSPISGHRSVSWYQQTPGQGLQFLFEYFSETQRNKGNFPGRFSGRQFSNSRSEMNVSTLELGDSALYLCASSLGQGFIEAFFGQGTRLTVV.

The chain is built from TRBV2 and TRBJ2-7; 12 positions agree with TRBD2. CDR1 and CDR2 from the germline V gene are SNHLY and FYNNEI. The CDR3 sequence is 14 residues long. With V trimmed by 6 bases and J by 6 bases, 6 bases remained unmatched. The CDR3 DNA reads as TGTGCCAGCAGCCCGGCGGGACTAGCGGGCGAGCAGTACTTC. It translates to CASSPAGLAGEQYF. The entire variable domain, with the rest obtained from reference TRBV2 and TRBJ2-7, is as follows: EPEVTQTPSHQVTQMGQEVILRCVPISNHLYFYWYRQILGQKVEFLVSFYNNEISEKSEIFDDQFSVERPDGSNFTLKIRSTKLEDSAMYFCASSPAGLAGEQYFGPGTRLTVT.

The genes are TRBV7-6 and TRBJ2-3; TRBD2 aligns across 8 bases. In germline, CDR1 is SGHVS, CDR2 FNYEAQ. The length of the CDR3 is 15 residues. V lost 7 bases, J lost 1 base, and 7 bases stayed unmatched. Written as DNA, the CDR3 is TGTGCCAGCACCCTCTCGGGGGGGCGCACAGATACGCAGTATTTT. As protein: CASTLSGGRTDTQYF.

This clone has a handful of counts. V is TRBV6-5 and J is TRBJ2-1; 7 bases line up with TRBD1. Losses at the gene ends were 6 bases for V and 7 bases for J; bases not matched to a gene: 6. The CDR3 has 13 residues. CDR1 is MNHEY, CDR2 SVGAGI, per germline. In nucleotides, the CDR3 is TGTGCCAGCAGGGCACAGGGGCCAAATGAGCAGTTCTTC. Translating it yields CASRAQGPNEQFF.

This rearrangement joins TRBV9 to TRBJ1-3; D remains ambiguous. This CDR3 is 15 amino acids long. The V and J ends lost 1 base and 3 bases respectively, with 11 bases between them. Germline V gene lookup returns CDR1 SGDLS and CDR2 YYNGEE. CDR3 bases: TGTGCCAGCAGCGTATCGTATGGAGGTGGAAACACCATATATTTT. It yields the protein CASSVSYGGGNTIYF.

The chain uses TRBV28 and TRBJ1-2; D unresolved. Trimming left V 8 bases short and J 1 base short, with 11 bases between. The germline CDR1 and CDR2 sequences are MDHEN and SYDVKM. This CDR3 region has 13 residues. CDR3 region: CASPKGINYGYTF. Written as DNA, the CDR3 is TGTGCCAGCCCTAAAGGCATTAACTATGGCTACACCTTC.

This sequence joins TRBV7-9 and TRBJ1-4; possibly TRBD1 for D (5 bases). The CDR3 runs 15 residues. The V gene's germline CDR1 is SEHNR and CDR2 FQNEAQ (reference sequence). V was cut by 3 bases and J by 5 bases, with 13 bases left in between. Here the CDR3 reads CASSFGDRLNEKLFF. As DNA, the CDR3 is TGTGCCAGCAGCTTTGGGGACCGATTGAATGAAAAACTGTTTTTT.

The chain employs TRBV11-2 and TRBJ1-2; no clear D. The germline gives CDR1 SGHAT, CDR2 FQNNGV. This CDR3 region has 13 residues. V lost 7 bases and J 6 bases, leaving 15 bases between the germline ends. The CDR3 region has the DNA TGTGCCAGCACACGACACCCCGGGGATGGCTACACCTTC. It is translated as CASTRHPGDGYTF.

The chain recombines TRBV6-5 with TRBJ1-1; D is ambiguous. The germline gives CDR1 MNHEY, CDR2 SVGAGI. This CDR3 comprises 14 residues. Trimming took 6 bases from V and 0 from J, leaving 11 bases between them. The CDR3 nucleotides read TGTGCCAGCAGCCGCCCGCGGATGAACACTGAAGCTTTCTTT. It specifies CASSRPRMNTEAFF.

V usage is TRBV30 and J usage is TRBJ2-1; the match to TRBD2 covers 10 bases. With V trimmed by 0 bases and J by 0 bases, 14 bases remained unmatched. The germline V gene encodes CDR1 GTSNPN and CDR2 SVGIG (reference sequence). This CDR3 has 20 amino acids. CDR3 DNA: TGTGCCTGGAGTGTACCAGTGACTAGCGGGTACCAGAGCTCCTACAATGAGCAGTTCTTC. Protein: CAWSVPVTSGYQSSYNEQFF.

Written as DNA, the CDR3 is TGTGCCATCAGGGGGCTAAACACTGAAGCTTTCTTT. The encoded protein is CAIRGLNTEAFF. The chain joins TRBV10-3 to TRBJ1-1; D might be TRBD1 (5 bases). Germline lookup yields CDR1 ENHRY and CDR2 SYGVKD. CDR3 size: 12 residues. Trimming removed 6 bases from V and 2 bases from J, with 7 bases in between.

The gene calls are TRBV7-2 and TRBJ1-5; a weak D match, TRBD1 (5 bases). This CDR3 has 17 amino acids. Trimming left V 0 bases short and J 2 bases short, with 14 bases between. In germline, CDR1 is SGHTA, CDR2 FQGNSA. The CDR3 nucleotides are TGTGCCAGCAGCTTAGCGTATGGGGGGAGAGGCAATCAGCCCCAGCATTTT. This translates into CASSLAYGGRGNQPQHF. Variable domain in full (rest from reference TRBV7-2 and TRBJ1-5): GAGVSQSPSNKVTEKGKDVELRCDPISGHTALYWYRQSLGQGLEFLIYFQGNSAPDKSGLPSDRFSAERTGGSVSTLTIQRTQQEDSAVYLCASSLAYGGRGNQPQHFGDGTRLSIL.

The chain employs TRBV19 and TRBJ1-2; D is ambiguous. Germline loops: CDR1 LNHDA, CDR2 SQIVND (reference sequence). The V gene lost 5 bases and the J gene lost 4 bases, with 8 bases spanning the gap. This CDR3 comprises 12 residues. This CDR3 is CASSYQSYGYTF. CDR3 bases: TGTGCCAGTAGTTACCAGAGCTATGGCTACACCTTC.

This sequence joins TRBV9 and TRBJ2-7; D might be TRBD1 (5 bases). Germline lookup yields CDR1 SGDLS and CDR2 YYNGEE. The CDR3 covers 14 residues. V dropped 0 bases and J dropped 5 bases, with 12 bases sitting between them. The chain's CDR3 is CASSVGQGRNEQYF. CDR3 coding DNA: TGTGCCAGCAGCGTAGGGCAGGGTAGGAACGAGCAGTACTTC. The full variable domain, rest sourced from reference TRBV9 and TRBJ2-7, is DSGVTQTPKHLITATGQRVTLRCSPRSGDLSVYWYQQSLDQGLQFLIQYYNGEERAKGNILERFSAQQFPDLHSELNLSSLELGDSALYFCASSVGQGRNEQYFGPGTRLTVT.

This clone has only one observation. V usage is TRBV5-6 and J usage is TRBJ1-3; D might be TRBD1 (5 bases). Looked up from germline, CDR1 is SGHDT and CDR2 is YYEEEE. The ends were cut back, 3 bases at V and 0 bases at J, with 7 bases in the middle. The CDR3 has 14 amino acids. In nucleotides, the CDR3 is TGTGCCAGCAGCTGGGGCCGCTCTGGAAACACCATATATTTT. It is translated as CASSWGRSGNTIYF.

This clone was observed a handful of times. This chain links TRBV6-5 with TRBJ2-7; TRBD2 is a possible D gene (7 bases). V was cut by 2 bases and J by 3 bases, with 14 bases left in between. The CDR3 has 15 amino acids. Germline V gene lookup returns CDR1 MNHEY and CDR2 SVGAGI. The CDR3 protein is CASSYATGGFYEQYF. The CDR3 DNA follows: TGTGCCAGCAGTTACGCAACGGGGGGCTTCTACGAGCAGTACTTC.

The chain couples TRBV7-2 to TRBJ2-3; D unresolved. V lost 3 bases, J lost 3 bases, and 13 bases lay in between. Germline CDR1 and CDR2: SGHTA and FQGNSA. This CDR3 region has 15 residues. The CDR3 spells CASSLVSSGTDTQYF. CDR3 sequence (DNA): TGTGCCAGCAGCTTGGTGTCTAGTGGAACAGATACGCAGTATTTT.